This is a list of T cell receptor beta chains from one sample in a study of beta chain features in type 1 diabetes. The protocol was immunoSEQ multiplex PCR, while the TCRdb copy is restricted to in-frame clones and leaves out a portion. This table has 300,000 to 450,000 clones, around an eighth appearing once. Sequenced material: naive CD4+ T cells from blood. The receptors were sampled from a young man in good health. The CDR3 runs from the conserved cysteine through the conserved F or W. Each record gives: D gene, J gene, CDR3 length, clone size, V gene, CDR3 protein, CDR3 DNA. The D gene is left open where the match is weak. Size is stated for part of the rows, as once, few or many counts, or as a class when the clone is expanded.

d_gene: TRBD2
j_gene: TRBJ2-2
len: 14
abundance: many
v_gene: TRBV15
CDR3aa: CATSDTSGMGELFF
CDR3nt: TGTGCCACCAGCGATACTAGCGGGATGGGGGAGCTGTTTTTT

d_gene: -
j_gene: TRBJ2-3
len: 16
abundance: -
v_gene: TRBV9
CDR3aa: CASSPRWDSITDTQYF
CDR3nt: TGTGCCAGCAGCCCTCGGTGGGACTCAATTACAGATACGCAGTATTTT

d_gene: -
j_gene: TRBJ1-5
len: 12
abundance: -
v_gene: TRBV19
CDR3aa: CASSMLQRPQHF
CDR3nt: TGTGCCAGTAGTATGTTACAACGGCCCCAGCATTTT

d_gene: -
j_gene: TRBJ1-1
len: 14
abundance: -
v_gene: TRBV7-2
CDR3aa: CASSRSGPNTEAFF
CDR3nt: TGTGCCAGCAGTCGCAGCGGGCCGAACACTGAAGCTTTCTTT

d_gene: -
j_gene: TRBJ1-1
len: 11
abundance: few
v_gene: TRBV20-1
CDR3aa: CRTQKNTEAFF
CDR3nt: TGCCGGACTCAAAAGAACACTGAAGCTTTCTTT

d_gene: TRBD1
j_gene: TRBJ1-3
len: 15
abundance: few
v_gene: TRBV18
CDR3aa: CASTGASFPRNTIYF
CDR3nt: TGTGCCAGCACAGGGGCCAGTTTCCCCAGAAACACCATATATTTT

d_gene: TRBD1
j_gene: TRBJ2-1
len: 15
abundance: few
v_gene: TRBV23-1
CDR3aa: CASSQLGDRENEQFF
CDR3nt: TGCGCCAGCAGTCAATTGGGGGACAGGGAAAATGAGCAGTTCTTC

d_gene: TRBD2
j_gene: TRBJ2-2
len: 16
abundance: -
v_gene: TRBV9
CDR3aa: CASSPGGKANTGELFF
CDR3nt: TGTGCCAGCAGCCCCGGGGGGAAAGCGAACACCGGGGAGCTGTTTTTT

d_gene: -
j_gene: TRBJ2-7
len: 12
abundance: -
v_gene: TRBV6-6
CDR3aa: CASSYSRYEQYF
CDR3nt: TGTGCCAGCAGTTACTCGAGGTACGAGCAGTACTTC

d_gene: -
j_gene: TRBJ1-4
len: 15
abundance: few
v_gene: TRBV7-2
CDR3aa: CASSLDLQSPEKLFF
CDR3nt: TGTGCCAGCAGCTTAGACTTACAGAGCCCCGAAAAACTGTTTTTT

d_gene: TRBD1
j_gene: TRBJ1-2
len: 17
abundance: -
v_gene: TRBV4-3
CDR3aa: CASSQDIWLQGHYGYTF
CDR3nt: TGCGCCAGCAGCCAAGATATTTGGCTACAGGGGCACTATGGCTACACCTTC

d_gene: -
j_gene: TRBJ1-1
len: 15
abundance: -
v_gene: TRBV9
CDR3aa: CASSVGLGLNTEAFF
CDR3nt: TGTGCCAGCAGCGTAGGTCTGGGCCTGAACACTGAAGCTTTCTTT

d_gene: TRBD1
j_gene: TRBJ2-7
len: 14
abundance: few
v_gene: TRBV28
CDR3aa: CASRGPGTGFEQYF
CDR3nt: TGTGCCAGCCGGGGTCCCGGGACAGGGTTCGAGCAGTACTTC

d_gene: TRBD2
j_gene: TRBJ2-2
len: 15
abundance: -
v_gene: TRBV5-5
CDR3aa: CASRPRGGLTGELFF
CDR3nt: TGTGCCAGCAGACCACGGGGGGGCCTGACCGGGGAGCTGTTTTTT

d_gene: TRBD1
j_gene: TRBJ2-7
len: 13
abundance: few
v_gene: TRBV5-1
CDR3aa: CASSSPQGWEQYF
CDR3nt: TGCGCCAGCAGCTCACCACAGGGGTGGGAGCAGTACTTC

d_gene: -
j_gene: TRBJ1-5
len: 14
abundance: -
v_gene: TRBV15
CDR3aa: CATSEGRGGQPQHF
CDR3nt: TGTGCCACCAGCGAGGGCCGGGGAGGTCAGCCCCAGCATTTT

d_gene: -
j_gene: TRBJ2-5
len: 12
abundance: -
v_gene: TRBV6-5
CDR3aa: CASATGSGTQYF
CDR3nt: TGTGCCAGCGCTACCGGGTCCGGGACCCAGTACTTC

d_gene: -
j_gene: TRBJ1-5
len: 15
abundance: few
v_gene: TRBV6-1
CDR3aa: CATTGGGVSNQPQHF
CDR3nt: TGTGCCACAACGGGAGGGGGAGTGAGCAATCAGCCCCAGCATTTT

d_gene: -
j_gene: TRBJ2-3
len: 13
abundance: -
v_gene: TRBV30
CDR3aa: CAWEIGGTNTQYF
CDR3nt: TGTGCCTGGGAAATCGGGGGTACTAATACGCAGTATTTT

d_gene: -
j_gene: TRBJ2-1
len: 14
abundance: few
v_gene: TRBV6-6
CDR3aa: CASSYRGSYNEQFF
CDR3nt: TGTGCCAGCAGTTACAGGGGGTCCTACAATGAGCAGTTCTTC